These 15 T cell receptor beta chains originate from one sample sequenced in a study of early T cells in non-severe SARS-CoV-2 infection. TCRdb fed the 5' RACE reads into MiXCR, producing one record per CDR3 protein. Among roughly 42,000 distinct CDR3 sequences, 9% to 15% were seen once, and the ten largest hold 16%. The sequenced sample consisted of whole blood. These receptors were collected from an adult who was a healthcare worker with PCR-confirmed SARS-CoV-2 infection or an uninfected control (not recorded which).

V is TRBV19 and J is TRBJ2-1; D possibly corresponds to TRBD2 (6 bases). The ends were cut back, 3 bases at V and 7 bases at J, with 13 bases in the middle. Looked up from germline, CDR1 is LNHDA and CDR2 is SQIVND (reference sequence). The CDR3 contains 14 residues. CDR3 sequence reads: CASSIYGSRNEQFF. Written as DNA, the CDR3 is TGTGCCAGTAGTATCTACGGGAGTAGGAATGAGCAGTTCTTC.

In its sample, this clonotype was seen a few times. CDR3 coding DNA: TGTGCCAGCAGCTTATCCCCTAGCGGGGGAGACTCCTACAATGAGCAGTTCTTC. It encodes CASSLSPSGGDSYNEQFF. V is TRBV7-8 and J is TRBJ2-1; TRBD2 agrees at 10 bases. CDR1 and CDR2 (germline): SGHVS, FQNEAQ. The V gene end was trimmed by 2 bases and the J gene end by 0 bases; junction bases not matched to a gene: 7. The CDR3 has 18 amino acids.

This clonotype appeared many times. In DNA, the CDR3 is TGTGCCAGCAGTTGGTCTAGATTCGAGCAGTTCTTC. Protein: CASSWSRFEQFF. This chain connects TRBV6-2 or TRBV6-3 to TRBJ2-1; D remains ambiguous. The germline gives CDR1 MNHEY, CDR2 SVGEGT. V lost 4 bases, J lost 10 bases, and 11 bases lay in between. The CDR3 extends over 12 amino acids.

This clonotype was detected ten times or more. V gene TRBV6-6 combines with J gene TRBJ1-1, with unresolved D. Germline CDR1 is MNHNY and CDR2 is SVGAGI (reference sequence). The CDR3 is 15 residues long. V lost 2 bases to trimming and J lost 0 bases, with 10 bases between them. The chain's CDR3 is CASSYTQRVNTEAFF. DNA for the CDR3: TGTGCCAGCAGTTACACCCAGAGGGTGAACACTGAAGCTTTCTTT.

V usage is TRBV7-2 and J usage is TRBJ2-7; no definite D call. V was clipped by 1 base and J by 3 bases, with 10 bases between them. The CDR3 totals 14 residues. Germline V gene data show CDR1 as SGHTA and CDR2 as FQGNSA. CDR3 protein: CASSLGSPSYEQYF. CDR3 nucleotides: TGTGCCAGCAGCTTAGGTTCCCCTAGCTACGAGCAGTACTTC.

CDR3 amino acids: CASSLMTNSPYF. The CDR3 bases are TGTGCCAGCAGCCTTATGACAAATTCCCCGTACTTC. V usage is TRBV7-2 and J usage is TRBJ2-5; no clear D. CDR3 length: 12 amino acids. Trimming shortened V by 5 bases and J by 13 bases, and 17 bases separated the two germline ends. Germline V gene data show CDR1 as SGHTA and CDR2 as FQGNSA.

This clonotype occurred a few times. The gene calls are TRBV7-2 and TRBJ2-7; possible D gene TRBD1, 5 bases. This CDR3 has 14 residues. Looked up from germline, CDR1 is SGHTA and CDR2 is FQGNSA. With 5 bases removed from V and 1 base from J, the gap between germline ends came to 12 bases. The CDR3 DNA is TGTGCCAGCAGCCTAAACAGGCTGTCCTACGAGCAGTACTTC. Encoded protein: CASSLNRLSYEQYF.

This clonotype has just a few counts. The rearrangement links TRBV24-1 to TRBJ2-5, with 8 bases fitting TRBD2. Looked up from germline, CDR1 is KGHDR and CDR2 is SFDVKD. V trimming: 1 base; J trimming: 1 base; junction bases outside the gene matches: 4. The CDR3 consists of 16 residues. CDR3 in amino acids: CATSDLSGSLQETQYF. Here the CDR3 DNA reads TGTGCCACCAGTGATTTAAGCGGGAGCCTCCAAGAGACCCAGTACTTC.

This clonotype appeared many times. The gene calls are TRBV9 and TRBJ2-1; a possible D gene is TRBD2 (5 bases). This CDR3 region has 15 residues. Germline V lookup: CDR1 SGDLS, CDR2 YYNGEE. V lost 3 bases, J lost 6 bases, and 16 bases lay in between. The CDR3 nucleotides are TGTGCCAGCAGCGCGAGCCCTGTACTAGGCAATGAGCAGTTCTTC. This translates into CASSASPVLGNEQFF.

There are many counts of this clonotype. The chain couples TRBV6-2 or TRBV6-3 to TRBJ2-4; D is uncertain. Trimming removed 0 bases from V and 11 bases from J, with 14 bases in between. Germline loops: CDR1 MNHEY, CDR2 SVGEGT. The CDR3 sequence is 14 residues long. The CDR3 region is CASSYSRGSLFQYF. CDR3 nucleotides: TGTGCCAGCAGTTACTCACGTGGCAGCTTATTTCAGTACTTC.

The sample holds many counts of this clonotype. This chain connects TRBV12-3 or TRBV12-4 to TRBJ2-2; 7 bases fit TRBD2. V lost 7 bases and J lost 5; bases outside the gene matches: 7. There are 14 residues in the CDR3. CDR3 sequence reads: CASTPAGDTGELFF. CDR3 nucleotide sequence: TGTGCCAGCACACCCGCGGGGGATACCGGGGAGCTGTTTTTT.

This clonotype came up many times. This chain links TRBV10-2 with TRBJ1-4, with TRBD1 as a possible D gene (6 bases). The CDR3 sequence is 15 residues long. Looked up from germline, CDR1 is WSHSY and CDR2 is SAAADI. V was clipped by 7 bases and J by 0 bases, with 12 bases between them. In DNA form, the CDR3 reads TGCGCCAGCACTCCCTCAGGGGCAACTAATGAAAAACTGTTTTTT. Protein product: CASTPSGATNEKLFF.

The rearrangement links TRBV3-1 to TRBJ2-7; 11 bases are a match to TRBD2. The CDR3 consists of 15 residues. Germline assignment: CDR1 LGHDT and CDR2 YNNKEL (reference sequence). Trimming at V came to 4 bases and at J to 5 bases, leaving 7 bases not matched to a gene. The chain's CDR3 is CASSRTSGSYNEQYF. Written as DNA, the CDR3 is TGTGCCAGCAGCCGTACTAGCGGGAGTTACAACGAGCAGTACTTC.

The chain uses TRBV13 and TRBJ2-3, with 7 bases matching TRBD2. Germline CDR1 reads PRHDT; CDR2 reads FYEKMQ (reference sequence). The CDR3 has 15 residues. J lost 1 base, V lost 6 bases, and 7 bases had no gene match. The CDR3, as DNA: TGTGCCAGCAGACTTAGCGGGTCCGGCACAGATACGCAGTATTTT. Translated, it gives CASRLSGSGTDTQYF.

The sample holds many counts of this clonotype. The chain's CDR3 is CASSITGTGAYEQYF. For the CDR3, the DNA is TGCGCCAGCAGCATTACCGGGACAGGAGCCTACGAGCAGTACTTC. The chain combines TRBV5-1 with TRBJ2-7, with 8 bases fitting TRBD1. The J segment lost 2 bases and the V segment lost 4 bases, leaving 8 bases of the junction unmatched. The CDR3 has 15 amino acids. Germline-derived CDR1 and CDR2 are SGHRS and YFSETQ.